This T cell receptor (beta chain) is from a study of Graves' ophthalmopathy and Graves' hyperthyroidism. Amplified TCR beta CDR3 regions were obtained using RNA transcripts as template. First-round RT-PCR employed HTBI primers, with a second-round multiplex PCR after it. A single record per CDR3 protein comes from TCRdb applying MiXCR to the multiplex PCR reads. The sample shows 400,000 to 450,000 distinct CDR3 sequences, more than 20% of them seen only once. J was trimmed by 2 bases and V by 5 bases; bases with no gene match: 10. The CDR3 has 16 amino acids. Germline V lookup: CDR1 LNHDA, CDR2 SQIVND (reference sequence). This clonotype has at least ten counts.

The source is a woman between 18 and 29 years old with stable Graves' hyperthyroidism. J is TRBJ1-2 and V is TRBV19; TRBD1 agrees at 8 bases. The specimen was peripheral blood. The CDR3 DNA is TGTGCCAGTAGTGTCGACAGGGGCAACCTCAACTATGGCTACACCTTC. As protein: CASSVDRGNLNYGYTF.